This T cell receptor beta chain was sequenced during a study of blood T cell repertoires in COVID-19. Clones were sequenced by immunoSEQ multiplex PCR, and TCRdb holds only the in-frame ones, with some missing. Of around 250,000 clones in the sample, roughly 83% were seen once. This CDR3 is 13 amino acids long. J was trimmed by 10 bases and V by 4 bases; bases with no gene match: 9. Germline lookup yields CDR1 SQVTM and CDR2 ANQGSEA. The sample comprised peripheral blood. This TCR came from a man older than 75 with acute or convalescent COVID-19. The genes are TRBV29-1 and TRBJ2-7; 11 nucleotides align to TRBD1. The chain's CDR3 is CSVAQRTGGGQYF. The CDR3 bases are TGCAGCGTTGCGCAGAGGACAGGGGGCGGACAGTACTTC.